A single sample is the source of the 23 T cell receptor beta chains below, sequenced in a study of control samples from healthy donors and cancer patients. The protocol was immunoSEQ multiplex PCR, while the TCRdb copy is restricted to in-frame clones and leaves out a portion. The table includes approximately 120,000 clones, 90% detected once. Sequencing input: blood. The receptors were sampled from a human donor in good health. The donor label of this sample is uncertain.

The chain uses TRBV10-3 and TRBJ2-3, with 12 bases fitting TRBD2. The germline CDR1 and CDR2 sequences are ENHRY and SYGVKD. The CDR3 loop spans 15 amino acids. V lost 7 bases to trimming and J lost 5 bases; unmatched junction nucleotides: 7. The CDR3 sequence is CAIKASGGAGDTQYF. In DNA form, the CDR3 reads TGTGCCATCAAGGCTAGCGGGGGGGCAGGAGATACGCAGTATTTT.

This rearrangement joins TRBV5-1 to TRBJ2-1; 9 positions match TRBD2. V was pared by 0 bases and J by 2 bases, with 3 bases of the junction left unmatched. The length of the CDR3 is 16 residues. Per germline, CDR1 SGHRS and CDR2 YFSETQ. CDR3 in DNA: TGCGCCAGCAGCTTGGAGGCTAGCGGGGCCTACAATGAGCAGTTCTTC. Translation: CASSLEASGAYNEQFF.

The V call is TRBV3-1 (or the pseudogene TRBV3-2), the J call TRBJ1-1; D unclear. V lost 3 bases and J 1 base, leaving 15 bases between the germline ends. Germline CDR1 reads LGHDT; CDR2 reads YNNKEL (reference sequence). The CDR3 extends over 16 amino acids. This CDR3 is CASSQNHEGRNTEAFF. DNA for the CDR3: TGTGCCAGCAGCCAGAACCACGAAGGGCGGAACACTGAAGCTTTCTTT.

The CDR3 sequence is CASSRGGASTGELFF. CDR3 in DNA: TGTGCCAGCAGCCGCGGGGGGGCGAGCACCGGGGAGCTGTTTTTT. V is TRBV6-2 or TRBV6-3 and J is TRBJ2-2; 9 positions agree with TRBD2. The CDR3 has 15 amino acids. With 6 bases clipped from V and 4 bases from J, the junction kept 6 bases outside the gene matches. Germline V gives CDR1 MNHEY, CDR2 SVGEGT.

V gene TRBV13 combines with J gene TRBJ2-5, with TRBD1 identical over 7 bases. Germline assignment: CDR1 PRHDT and CDR2 FYEKMQ (reference sequence). Unmatched junction bases numbered 5, after V lost 3 bases and J lost 4 bases. The CDR3 loop spans 14 amino acids. CDR3 in DNA: TGTGCCAGCAGCTTGCTCCAGGGGGTAGAGACCCAGTACTTC. Its translation: CASSLLQGVETQYF.

This chain connects TRBV6-1 to TRBJ1-6; a weak D match, TRBD1 (5 bases). Germline V gene lookup returns CDR1 MNHNS and CDR2 SASEGT. There are 15 residues in the CDR3. V was pared by 3 bases and J by 5 bases, with 11 bases between. The CDR3 sequence is CASSDGMGDNSPLHF. The CDR3 DNA reads TGTGCCAGCAGTGATGGAATGGGGGATAATTCACCCCTCCACTTT.

The chain combines TRBV12-3 or TRBV12-4 with TRBJ1-5; perhaps TRBD1 as D (5 bases). With 6 bases removed from V and 7 bases from J, the gap between germline ends came to 13 bases. This CDR3 has 13 residues. The CDR3 nucleotides are TGTGCCAGCAGCCGGGGACTTCTACAGCCCCAGCATTTT. It yields the protein CASSRGLLQPQHF.

In this sample, this clone turned up once. This rearrangement joins TRBV29-1 to TRBJ1-2; D is unresolved. Germline values: CDR1 SQVTM, CDR2 ANQGSEA. Between the trimmed V and J ends, which lost 7 bases and 6 bases, there was a span of 12 bases. The CDR3 spans 11 residues. In DNA form, the CDR3 reads TGCAGCGCTCCTGAAAGGGATGGCTACACCTTC. Translating gives CSAPERDGYTF.

This chain links TRBV12-5 with TRBJ1-5, with TRBD1 matching over 7 bases. After removal of 6 bases from V and 5 bases from J, the junction contained 13 bases not matched to a gene. This CDR3 spans 16 amino acids. Germline lookup yields CDR1 LGHNT and CDR2 FRNRAP. Here the CDR3 reads CASGITRQGNYQPQHF. CDR3 DNA sequence: TGTGCTAGTGGGATTACTCGACAGGGAAACTATCAGCCCCAGCATTTT.

This rearrangement joins TRBV2 to TRBJ2-1; TRBD2 matches 8 bases. Looked up from germline, CDR1 is SNHLY and CDR2 is FYNNEI. The junction had 6 bases not matched to a gene; V was cut back by 4 bases and J by 4 bases. The length of the CDR3 is 15 residues. The DNA of the CDR3 is TGTGCCAGCAGTGGCGGCGGGGGGATGTACAATGAGCAGTTCTTC. Residues: CASSGGGGMYNEQFF.

This chain connects TRBV30 to TRBJ2-3, with TRBD2 matching 13 bases. V lost 0 bases to trimming and J lost 6 bases; unmatched junction nucleotides: 9. The length of the CDR3 is 17 residues. Looked up from germline, CDR1 is GTSNPN and CDR2 is SVGIG (reference sequence). In DNA, the CDR3 is TGTGCCTGGAGTGTTACTAGCGGGGGGGTATCGGTTGATACGCAGTATTTT. Translated: CAWSVTSGGVSVDTQYF.

The chain links TRBV28 to TRBJ2-3; D possibly corresponds to TRBD1 (5 bases). CDR1 is MDHEN, CDR2 SYDVKM, per germline. CDR3 length equals 13 residues. Trimming shortened V by 7 bases and J by 5 bases, and 13 bases separated the two germline ends. CDR3 in DNA: TGTGCCAGCATCGCCCCAGGGCGAGATACGCAGTATTTT. Encoded protein: CASIAPGRDTQYF.

The chain is built from TRBV4-2 and TRBJ1-4; D is unresolved. Trimming removed 0 bases from V and 4 bases from J, with 9 bases in between. This CDR3 is 15 amino acids long. The germline CDR1 and CDR2 sequences are LGHNA and YNFKEQ. The CDR3 region is CASSQERQYNEKLFF. CDR3 nucleotides: TGTGCCAGCAGCCAAGAACGCCAGTATAATGAAAAACTGTTTTTT.

The chain has TRBV19 and TRBJ1-4; D remains unclear. The germline V gene encodes CDR1 LNHDA and CDR2 SQIVND (reference sequence). The CDR3 is made up of 14 amino acids. Deletions cut 4 bases from V and 2 bases from J, with 8 bases between. CDR3: CASSNRLTNEKLFF. CDR3 sequence (DNA): TGTGCCAGTAGTAACAGACTGACTAATGAAAAACTGTTTTTT.

The chain recombines TRBV18 with TRBJ2-1; D is possibly TRBD1 (5 bases). The germline V and J ends were trimmed by 3 bases and 6 bases, with 9 bases remaining between them. Looked up from germline, CDR1 is KGHSH and CDR2 is LQKENI. The CDR3 is 13 residues long. The CDR3 DNA is TGTGCCAGCTCACCGCTCACAGGCAATGAGCAGTTCTTC. Protein: CASSPLTGNEQFF.

The rearrangement uses TRBV10-3 and TRBJ1-2, with D unresolved. The CDR3 covers 13 residues. V was shortened by 3 bases and J by 4 bases, with 9 bases between the two germline ends. Germline CDR1 is ENHRY and CDR2 is SYGVKD. For the CDR3, the DNA is TGTGCCATCAGTGATGGTTTGAGCTATGGCTACACCTTC. Protein sequence: CAISDGLSYGYTF.

V usage is TRBV7-8 and J usage is TRBJ2-5; D possibly corresponds to TRBD1 (6 bases). V was shortened by 7 bases and J by 2 bases, with 11 bases between the two germline ends. CDR3 length equals 13 residues. CDR1 is SGHVS, CDR2 FQNEAQ, per germline. Here the CDR3 reads CASTKTGQETQYF. The DNA for the CDR3 is TGTGCCAGCACCAAAACAGGGCAAGAGACCCAGTACTTC.

The chain combines TRBV4-1 with TRBJ2-1, with no clear D. The CDR3 spans 13 residues. The V gene's germline CDR1 is MGHRA and CDR2 YSYEKL. V lost 5 bases to trimming and J lost 4 bases, with 9 bases between them. For the CDR3, the DNA is TGCGCCAGCAGCGAGGAGATTTACAATGAGCAGTTCTTC. It yields the protein CASSEEIYNEQFF.

This clone was seen once. The chain combines TRBV10-3 with TRBJ2-2, with 8 bases identical to TRBD1. Losses at the gene ends were 3 bases for V and 9 bases for J; bases not matched to a gene: 9. The CDR3 spans 15 residues. Germline CDR1 is ENHRY and CDR2 is SYGVKD. CDR3 region: CAISDDRGGTRELFF. CDR3 in DNA: TGTGCCATCAGTGATGACAGGGGCGGAACCCGGGAGCTGTTTTTT.

The chain carries TRBV3-1 (or the pseudogene TRBV3-2) and TRBJ2-3; 9 bases are a match to TRBD2. CDR1 is LGHDT and CDR2 is YNNKEL in the germline V gene (reference sequence). The CDR3 length is 15 residues. The J segment lost 1 base and the V segment lost 2 bases, leaving 1 base of the junction unmatched. The DNA for the CDR3 is TGTGCCAGCAGCCAAATAGCGGGGGGCACAGATACGCAGTATTTT. This translates into CASSQIAGGTDTQYF.

The rearrangement uses TRBV20-1 and TRBJ1-2, with D tentatively TRBD1 (5 bases). V lost 3 bases to trimming and J lost 4 bases, with 9 bases between them. The length of the CDR3 is 12 residues. Per the germline V gene, CDR1 is DFQATT and CDR2 is SNEGSKA (reference sequence). The CDR3 region is CSASGGGYGYTF. DNA of the CDR3: TGCAGTGCTAGTGGGGGGGGCTATGGCTACACCTTC.

The chain links TRBV19 to TRBJ2-3; 9 bases map to TRBD1. Per the germline V gene, CDR1 is LNHDA and CDR2 is SQIVND (reference sequence). This CDR3 spans 16 amino acids. Trimming cost V 5 bases and J 1 base; bases outside gene matches: 7. CDR3 in DNA: TGTGCCAGTAGTCTTCAGGGACAGGGCCGCACAGATACGCAGTATTTT. This gives the protein CASSLQGQGRTDTQYF. The whole variable domain, remainder taken from reference TRBV19 and TRBJ2-3, is DGGITQSPKYLFRKEGQNVTLSCEQNLNHDAMYWYRQDPGQGLRLIYYSQIVNDFQKGDIAEGYSVSREKKESFPLTVTSAQKNPTAFYLCASSLQGQGRTDTQYFGPGTRLTVL.

The V and J genes are TRBV25-1 and TRBJ2-7; D could derive from TRBD1 or TRBD2 (5 bases each). V lost 1 base, J lost 9 bases, and 22 bases lay in between. The CDR3 is made up of 16 amino acids. From germline, CDR1 is MGHDK and CDR2 SYGVNS. In DNA, the CDR3 is TGTGCCAGCAGTGAATCGTCCGAGGGGATTAGTCGAGGGCAGTACTTC. Its protein is CASSESSEGISRGQYF.